Below are 28 T cell receptor beta chains sequenced from a single sample in a study of T cell responses to AZD1222 COVID-19 vaccine. Assay: immunoSEQ multiplex PCR; the TCRdb copy retains only in-frame clones and omits some. Of around 160,000 clones in the sample, 85% to 95% were seen once. This material consisted of peripheral blood, taken on day 0 of AZD1222 vaccination. The source of these receptors is an adult in good health.

V is TRBV7-9 and J is TRBJ2-3; 10 positions agree with TRBD1. J lost 0 bases, V lost 5 bases, and 5 bases had no gene match. This CDR3 spans 16 amino acids. Germline V gives CDR1 SEHNR, CDR2 FQNEAQ (reference sequence). CDR3 DNA sequence: TGTGCCAGCAGCGTACCGGACAGGGGGAGCACAGATACGCAGTATTTT. Amino acids: CASSVPDRGSTDTQYF.

This chain links TRBV7-9 with TRBJ2-7, with TRBD1 matching 9 bases. The V gene end was trimmed by 5 bases and the J gene end by 3 bases; junction bases not matched to a gene: 5. Germline CDR1 reads SEHNR; CDR2 reads FQNEAQ (reference sequence). The CDR3 runs 14 residues. The CDR3 nucleotides read TGTGCCAGCAGCACCGACAGGGGGTTCTACGAGCAGTACTTC. It translates to CASSTDRGFYEQYF.

In nucleotides, the CDR3 is TGTGCCAGCAGTGAATACTTGGGGGAGGGCGACTATGGCTACACCTTC. Translation gives CASSEYLGEGDYGYTF. V usage is TRBV25-1 and J usage is TRBJ1-2, with D perhaps matching TRBD1 (5 bases). V was clipped by 0 bases and J by 3 bases, with 14 bases between them. The CDR3 length is 16 residues. CDR1 is MGHDK, CDR2 SYGVNS, per germline.

J is TRBJ2-3 and V is TRBV12-3 or TRBV12-4; D uncertain. The CDR3 has 13 residues. The germline V and J ends were trimmed by 3 bases and 3 bases, with 7 bases remaining between them. CDR3 DNA: TGTGCCAGCAGTTTGGCTGAGACAGATACGCAGTATTTT. It yields the protein CASSLAETDTQYF.

Details on this clone: One end of the junction is discordant with germline, which a read error may explain. V usage is TRBV7-7 and J usage is TRBJ2-4, with D uncertain. The germline gives CDR1 SSHAT, CDR2 FNYEAQ (reference sequence). The CDR3 is 13 amino acids. The CDR3 loop reads CASSFGPTDIQYF. The CDR3 DNA reads TGTGCTAGCAGCTTCGGGCCGACGGACATTCAGTACTTC.

The gene calls are TRBV6-4 and TRBJ2-1, with a tentative D call TRBD2 (6 bases). Germline-derived CDR1 and CDR2 are MRHNA and SNTAGT. The CDR3 is made up of 16 amino acids. V lost 4 bases to trimming and J lost 0 bases, with 13 bases between them. Here the CDR3 reads CASSAREISSYNEQFF. The CDR3 DNA follows: TGTGCCAGCAGTGCTCGGGAGATAAGCTCCTACAATGAGCAGTTCTTC.

This rearrangement joins TRBV5-6 to TRBJ2-1, with 13 bases that match TRBD2. Germline CDR1 and CDR2: SGHDT and YYEEEE. This CDR3 comprises 18 residues. The trim removed 0 bases at V and 2 bases at J, leaving 5 bases unmatched. CDR3 region: CASSLGLAGGHAYNEQFF. CDR3 in DNA: TGTGCCAGCAGCTTGGGACTAGCGGGGGGCCATGCCTACAATGAGCAGTTCTTC.

The chain couples TRBV9 to TRBJ1-3; D gene uncertain. Germline CDR1 SGDLS, CDR2 YYNGEE. The CDR3 extends over 14 amino acids. Trimming cost V 3 bases and J 2 bases, with 9 bases left between them. The CDR3 bases are TGTGCCAGCAGCGGACCAACCCCTGGAAACACCATATATTTT. It encodes CASSGPTPGNTIYF.

This sequence joins TRBV11-2 and TRBJ1-3; the match to TRBD1 covers 7 bases. V trimming: 6 bases; J trimming: 10 bases; junction bases outside the gene matches: 6. The CDR3 sequence is 12 residues long. From germline, CDR1 is SGHAT and CDR2 FQNNGV. The CDR3 sequence is CASRPSGGTIYF. The CDR3 DNA reads TGTGCCAGCAGACCCTCAGGGGGGACCATATATTTT.

In DNA form, the CDR3 reads TGTGCCAGCAGCCAAGATAGAGCGGGGGTGAACACCGGGGAGCTGTTTTTT. Translated: CASSQDRAGVNTGELFF. This chain uses TRBV3-1 (or the pseudogene TRBV3-2) with TRBJ2-2, with 8 bases matching TRBD2. From germline, CDR1 is LGHDT and CDR2 YNNKEL (reference sequence). V was pared by 0 bases and J by 1 base, with 4 bases of the junction left unmatched. The CDR3 is 17 amino acids.

For the CDR3, the DNA is TGTGCCACCAGAAAGGGACAGGGGGCCGAAAAACTGTTTTTT. This gives the protein CATRKGQGAEKLFF. The chain combines TRBV24-1 with TRBJ1-4, with 12 bases that match TRBD1. After removal of 7 bases from V and 8 bases from J, the junction contained 4 bases not matched to a gene. Germline V gives CDR1 KGHDR, CDR2 SFDVKD. There are 14 residues in the CDR3.

V usage is TRBV19 and J usage is TRBJ2-3; TRBD2 is a possible D gene (5 bases). Germline assignment: CDR1 LNHDA and CDR2 SQIVND (reference sequence). Trimming cost V 5 bases and J 0 bases, with 15 bases left between them. This CDR3 has 16 amino acids. This chain's CDR3 is CASSARGGGSTDTQYF. Here the CDR3 DNA reads TGTGCCAGTAGTGCTCGGGGTGGCGGGAGCACAGATACGCAGTATTTT.

This chain joins TRBV11-3 and TRBJ2-2; TRBD1 agrees at 10 bases. J lost 1 base, V lost 5 bases, and 4 bases had no gene match. This CDR3 comprises 16 residues. Germline V gives CDR1 SGHNT, CDR2 YENEEA. The CDR3 reads CASSLGQGRNTGELFF. The DNA of the CDR3 is TGTGCCAGCAGCCTGGGACAGGGGCGGAACACCGGGGAGCTGTTTTTT. Combining the CDR3 with reference TRBV11-3 and TRBJ2-2 gives the whole variable domain EAGVVQSPRYKIIEKKQPVAFWCNPISGHNTLYWYLQNLGQGPELLIRYENEEAVDDSQLPKDRFSAERLKGVDSTLKIQPAELGDSAVYLCASSLGQGRNTGELFFGEGSRLTVL.

This chain uses TRBV24-1 with TRBJ1-1, with D unresolved. Germline-derived CDR1 and CDR2 are KGHDR and SFDVKD. V was cut by 8 bases and J by 4 bases, with 16 bases left in between. The CDR3 has 14 residues. The CDR3 nucleotides read TGTGCCACCAATGGGAGCCCTTGGAGCACTGAAGCTTTCTTT. It codes for CATNGSPWSTEAFF.

This clone was detected only a few times. The J gene is TRBJ1-5, the V gene TRBV7-3, with D hard to call. The CDR3 has 13 residues. The V end was cut by 5 bases, the J end by 7 bases, with 12 bases between. Germline V gene sequence: CDR1 SGHTA, CDR2 FQGTGA. The CDR3 loop is CASSLGSLQPQHF. CDR3 bases: TGTGCCAGCAGCCTAGGAAGCCTCCAGCCCCAGCATTTT.

In DNA form, the CDR3 reads TGCAGCGTTTGGGACCCGAGCTCCTACGAGCAGTACTTC. Encoded protein: CSVWDPSSYEQYF. This chain joins TRBV29-1 and TRBJ2-7, with D perhaps matching TRBD1 or TRBD2 (5 bases each). Trimming shortened V by 5 bases and J by 0 bases, and 11 bases separated the two germline ends. CDR1 is SQVTM, CDR2 ANQGSEA, per germline. This CDR3 comprises 13 residues.

Only one count was recorded for this clone. The chain joins TRBV6-5 to TRBJ1-6; D gene unclear. Trimming left V 6 bases short and J 7 bases short, with 16 bases between. The CDR3 is 15 amino acids. Germline values: CDR1 MNHEY, CDR2 SVGAGI. CDR3 in amino acids: CASSRDIDLNSPLHF. The CDR3 DNA follows: TGTGCCAGCAGCCGAGACATTGATCTAAATTCACCCCTCCACTTT.

V and J are TRBV5-3 and TRBJ1-1, with D perhaps matching TRBD1 (5 bases). TRBV5-3 is marked as an open reading frame, function uncertain. Trimming stripped 4 bases from V and 4 bases from J, with 17 bases between. CDR3 size: 15 residues. This CDR3 reads CARSPREGGGTEAFF. CDR3 bases: TGTGCCAGAAGCCCCAGGGAAGGAGGAGGCACTGAAGCTTTCTTT.

The chain carries TRBV5-8 and TRBJ2-1, with D uncertain. This CDR3 has 10 residues. Germline assignment: CDR1 SGHTS and CDR2 YDEGEE. Trimming shortened V by 0 bases and J by 11 bases, and 3 bases separated the two germline ends. CDR3 DNA sequence: TGTGCCAGCAGCTTGGGCAAGCAGTTCTTC. This encodes CASSLGKQFF.

The genes are TRBV27 and TRBJ1-5; a weak D match, TRBD1 (5 bases). The CDR3 consists of 14 residues. The germline V gene encodes CDR1 MNHEY and CDR2 SMNVEV (reference sequence). The V end lost 4 bases, the J end lost 5 bases, and 12 bases lay between the germline ends. The CDR3 protein is CASSYRGPDQPQHF. The CDR3 region has the DNA TGTGCCAGCAGTTATCGGGGCCCGGATCAGCCCCAGCATTTT.

The rearrangement links TRBV7-3 to TRBJ1-2; TRBD1 matches 9 bases. The J segment lost 4 bases and the V segment lost 5 bases, leaving 11 bases of the junction unmatched. Per germline, CDR1 SGHTA and CDR2 FQGTGA. This CDR3 has 16 residues. As DNA, the CDR3 is TGTGCCAGCAGCCCACAGGGGGCGCTCCCCGTCTATGGCTACACCTTC. Encoded protein: CASSPQGALPVYGYTF.

This clone was seen just once. The chain carries TRBV30 and TRBJ1-4, with D possibly matching TRBD1 (5 bases). V was cut by 1 base and J by 4 bases, with 10 bases left in between. Germline lookup yields CDR1 GTSNPN and CDR2 SVGIG (reference sequence). This CDR3 contains 14 residues. The CDR3 protein is CAWSGTIDNEKLFF. The CDR3 DNA follows: TGTGCCTGGAGTGGGACAATAGATAATGAAAAACTGTTTTTT.

J is TRBJ1-2 and V is TRBV6-2 or TRBV6-3; D call uncertain. V lost 0 bases, J lost 3 bases, and 8 bases lay in between. Germline V gives CDR1 MNHEY, CDR2 SVGEGT. This CDR3 region has 14 residues. The CDR3 protein is CASSYSRADYGYTF. The CDR3 DNA follows: TGTGCCAGCAGTTACTCTAGGGCTGACTATGGCTACACCTTC.

The gene calls are TRBV10-1 and TRBJ2-6; 8 bases align to TRBD1. Germline CDR1 is WNHNN and CDR2 is SYGVQD (reference sequence). The junction had 6 bases not matched to a gene; V was cut back by 6 bases and J by 2 bases. CDR3 length equals 16 residues. CDR3 loop: CASRPETGAGANVLTF. The CDR3, as DNA: TGCGCCAGCAGACCCGAGACAGGGGCTGGGGCCAACGTCCTGACTTTC.

This chain connects TRBV29-1 to TRBJ2-3; D not certain. The V gene's germline CDR1 is SQVTM and CDR2 ANQGSEA. V was shortened by 5 bases and J by 2 bases, with 14 bases between the two germline ends. The CDR3 totals 14 residues. CDR3 sequence: CSVLPRIPTDTQYF. Written as DNA, the CDR3 is TGCAGCGTTCTCCCCCGGATCCCCACAGATACGCAGTATTTT.

The chain uses TRBV19 and TRBJ1-5, with D possibly matching TRBD1 (6 bases). CDR3 size: 14 residues. Trimming removed 9 bases from V and 9 bases from J, with 21 bases in between. From germline, CDR1 is LNHDA and CDR2 SQIVND (reference sequence). Written as DNA, the CDR3 is TGTGCCAGCAAGAGGGGGACGGACCTTTCGCCCCAGCATTTT. It translates to CASKRGTDLSPQHF.

The chain couples TRBV19 to TRBJ1-3; maybe TRBD1 (6 bases). The CDR3 totals 14 residues. Trimming removed 3 bases at V and 1 base at J, with 7 bases between. Germline values: CDR1 LNHDA, CDR2 SQIVND (reference sequence). CDR3 loop: CASSMGASGNTIYF. CDR3 DNA: TGTGCCAGTAGTATGGGGGCTTCTGGAAACACCATATATTTT.

The genes are TRBV3-1 (or the pseudogene TRBV3-2) and TRBJ2-1; 10 bases agree with TRBD1. The J segment lost 14 bases and the V segment lost 5 bases, leaving 6 bases of the junction unmatched. There are 12 residues in the CDR3. Germline V gives CDR1 LGHDT, CDR2 YNNKEL (reference sequence). The CDR3 reads CASSIRQGAEFF. CDR3 sequence (DNA): TGTGCCAGCAGCATCCGACAGGGGGCTGAGTTCTTC.